This TCR beta chain was profiled in a study of OX40 agonist ivuxolimab in advanced cancers. Study as a whole: The patients' treatment was ivuxolimab, an agonistic anti-OX40 (CD134) antibody. The diagnoses of dose-escalation patients were hepatocellular carcinoma, melanoma, renal cell or head and neck cancer.

The assay was immunoSEQ multiplex PCR, and TCRdb's table has in-frame clones only and misses some. The top ten clones hold 1.5% to 2% of a sample with about 65,000 clones, approximately 81% of them seen once. Study-wide findings and caveats: Expanded clones tended on average to be more numerous among CD8+ T cells than CD4+. Partly responding patients at 0.1-3.0 mg/kg showed some of the smallest clonal expansion.

As concerns this clone: Its specificity is not known.

Germline assignment: CDR1 GTSNPN and CDR2 SVGIG (reference sequence). CDR3 length: 14 amino acids. V lost 3 bases and J lost 7; bases outside the gene matches: 7. The rearrangement uses TRBV30 and TRBJ2-1; 9 bases line up with TRBD1. This TCR was sampled from an adult with an advanced solid tumor such as melanoma, head and neck, liver or kidney cancer. The specimen comprised CD4+ or CD8+ T cells sorted from blood, sampled in a trial of the OX40 agonist ivuxolimab. CDR3 DNA: TGTGCCTGGAGCCCGGGACAGGGTGTAAATGAGCAGTTCTTC. It is translated as CAWSPGQGVNEQFF.